This TCR beta chain was found in a study of shared clonotypes between healthy human individuals. CDR3 size: 16 residues. V dropped 1 base and J dropped 4 bases, with 15 bases sitting between them. CDR1 is SGHVS and CDR2 is FQNEAQ in the germline V gene. Terminally differentiated effector memory CD45RA+ cells were excluded from the naive CD8 cells, which were CD45RO-negative and positively selected for CCR7. Nashville, Tennessee was home to all donors, who were Caucasian adults. The table came from immunoSEQ multiplex PCR; TCRdb's copy has only in-frame clones and leaves some out. This sample has 550,000 to 750,000 clones; under 95% occur once, and the top ten carry 24%.

J is TRBJ2-3 and V is TRBV7-8; no clear D. What was sequenced was naive CD8+ T cells sorted from blood. This receptor was obtained from a man aged 25-45 years in good health. CDR3 bases: TGTGCCAGCAGCTTAGTGATAGCCGAGAGGTCAGATACGCAGTATTTT. Amino acid sequence: CASSLVIAERSDTQYF.